The present entry profiles one TCR beta chain with its context. V lost 2 bases, J lost 8 bases, and 18 bases lay in between. The CDR3 is 16 amino acids. Germline CDR1 is KGHDR and CDR2 is SFDVKD. Original data processing: Reference gene primer amplification gave estimated nucleated cell counts. Data came from immunoSEQ multiplex PCR; TCRdb stores just in-frame clones and leaves some out. V, J and clone size were drawn from that table, and D and trimming were deduced from the DNA. The sample shows more than 110,000 clones, roughly 78% of them seen only once. The source of the sample is a study of blood T cell repertoires in COVID-19. Study summary: In each case, the material was cDNA or gDNA derived from T cells, B-cell-depleted T cells, or PBMCs.

The chain couples TRBV24-1 to TRBJ2-1; the D gene is possibly TRBD2 (7 bases). Sequencing was done on a sample of peripheral blood. This clonotype was sampled from a man between 60 and 75 years old with acute or convalescent COVID-19. The DNA of the CDR3 is TGTGCCACCAGTGATTGGAGGGGAGGGGGGCTCGATGAGCAGTTCTTC. Its protein is CATSDWRGGGLDEQFF.